The rows below give T cell receptor beta chains drawn from one sample of a study of Ad26.COV2.S vaccination and SARS-CoV-2 variants. Only in-frame clones appear in the TCRdb table, and some are missing; sequencing was by immunoSEQ multiplex PCR. The sample carries roughly 700,000 clones, more than 80% recorded once. The sample here was peripheral blood, taken in a trial of Ad26.COV2.S vaccine versus placebo. Receptor source: a person between 18 and 59 years old who received the Ad26.COV2.S COVID-19 vaccine or a placebo. Both conserved end residues are part of each CDR3. A D gene is named only where the DNA matches it firmly. Clone size is not always given. Where it is, it says once, few, many or a class for expanded clones.

d_gene: TRBD2; j_gene: TRBJ2-7; abundance: NA; v_gene: TRBV7-2; len: 14; CDR3nt: TGTGCCAGCAGCTCGACTAGCGGGAGTTACGAGCAGTACTTC; CDR3aa: CASSSTSGSYEQYF
d_gene: TRBD1; j_gene: TRBJ1-4; abundance: NA; v_gene: TRBV10-3; len: 13; CDR3nt: TGTGCCATCAGTGTCGGGACAGGGGAAAAACTGTTTTTT; CDR3aa: CAISVGTGEKLFF
d_gene: TRBD1; j_gene: TRBJ2-2; abundance: NA; v_gene: TRBV30; len: 13; CDR3nt: TGTGCCTGGAGGGGACAGGGGGCCGGGGAGCTGTTTTTT; CDR3aa: CAWRGQGAGELFF
d_gene: TRBD1; j_gene: TRBJ2-1; abundance: NA; v_gene: TRBV10-3; len: 14; CDR3nt: TGTGCCATCAGGGGACAGGGGGATTTCAATGAGCAGTTCTTC; CDR3aa: CAIRGQGDFNEQFF
d_gene: TRBD1; j_gene: TRBJ1-1; abundance: NA; v_gene: TRBV15; len: 18; CDR3nt: TGTGCCACCAGCAGAGAGATTCGACAGGGCTATAGTAACACTGAAGCTTTCTTT; CDR3aa: CATSREIRQGYSNTEAFF
d_gene: NA; j_gene: TRBJ1-5; abundance: NA; v_gene: TRBV19; len: 17; CDR3nt: TGTGCCAGTAGTAGACGGGGCCAACTTAATAGCAATCAGCCCCAGCATTTT; CDR3aa: CASSRRGQLNSNQPQHF
d_gene: NA; j_gene: TRBJ1-5; abundance: NA; v_gene: TRBV6-2/TRBV6-3; len: 15; CDR3nt: TGTGCCAGCAGTTACCCGTTACAGCGCAATCAGCCCCAGCATTTT; CDR3aa: CASSYPLQRNQPQHF
d_gene: NA; j_gene: TRBJ1-3; abundance: NA; v_gene: TRBV7-2; len: 12; CDR3nt: TGTGCCAGCAGCCCGCCTGGAAACACCATATATTTT; CDR3aa: CASSPPGNTIYF
d_gene: NA; j_gene: TRBJ2-7; abundance: once; v_gene: TRBV6-5; len: 12; CDR3nt: TGTGCCAGCACGAGCGGCTCCTACGAGCAGTACTTC; CDR3aa: CASTSGSYEQYF
d_gene: NA; j_gene: TRBJ2-3; abundance: NA; v_gene: TRBV3-1/TRBV3-2; len: 15; CDR3nt: TGTGCCAGCAGCCAAGATTGGGGCGGAGGTTCCCCGCAGTATTTT; CDR3aa: CASSQDWGGGSPQYF
d_gene: NA; j_gene: TRBJ1-1; abundance: NA; v_gene: TRBV19; len: 13; CDR3nt: TGTGCCAGTAGTATAGTCCTGAACACTGAAGCTTTCTTT; CDR3aa: CASSIVLNTEAFF
d_gene: NA; j_gene: TRBJ2-3; abundance: NA; v_gene: TRBV24-1; len: 16; CDR3nt: TGTGCCACCAGTGATTTTGTGGGGACTAGCACAGATACGCAGTATTTT; CDR3aa: CATSDFVGTSTDTQYF
d_gene: NA; j_gene: TRBJ1-5; abundance: NA; v_gene: TRBV7-7; len: 17; CDR3nt: TGTGCTAGCAGCTTTCCCCCCGGGGGCAATAGCAATCAGCCCCAGCATTTT; CDR3aa: CASSFPPGGNSNQPQHF
d_gene: NA; j_gene: TRBJ1-6; abundance: NA; v_gene: TRBV7-9; len: 16; CDR3nt: TGTGCCAGCAGCTCCATCGGGAGCTCCTATAATTCACCCCTCCACTTT; CDR3aa: CASSSIGSSYNSPLHF
d_gene: TRBD2; j_gene: TRBJ2-2; abundance: NA; v_gene: TRBV2; len: 18; CDR3nt: TGTGCCAGCAGTGAAGAAGGGGGGACTAGCGGTAACACCGGGGAGCTGTTTTTT; CDR3aa: CASSEEGGTSGNTGELFF
d_gene: TRBD1; j_gene: TRBJ1-3; abundance: NA; v_gene: TRBV5-4; len: 17; CDR3nt: TGTGCCAGCAGCTTGGGGGTCGGGACAGGGGGCGGAAACACCATATATTTT; CDR3aa: CASSLGVGTGGGNTIYF
d_gene: NA; j_gene: TRBJ1-1; abundance: NA; v_gene: TRBV5-5; len: 16; CDR3nt: TGTGCCAGCAAGCTTTTCGCAGGACTCCAGAACACTGAAGCTTTCTTT; CDR3aa: CASKLFAGLQNTEAFF
d_gene: TRBD2; j_gene: TRBJ2-7; abundance: few; v_gene: TRBV27; len: 14; CDR3nt: TGTGCCAGCAGTTGGACTAGCGGGACCTACGAGCAGTACTTC; CDR3aa: CASSWTSGTYEQYF
d_gene: TRBD2; j_gene: TRBJ2-1; abundance: NA; v_gene: TRBV2; len: 15; CDR3nt: TGTGCCAGCAGCGGCGGGGGGGCCCCCTACAATGAGCAGTTCTTC; CDR3aa: CASSGGGAPYNEQFF
d_gene: TRBD2; j_gene: TRBJ2-5; abundance: NA; v_gene: TRBV5-8; len: 16; CDR3nt: TGTGCCAGCAGCCGGGGGACTAGCGGGGGGCAAGAGACCCAGTACTTC; CDR3aa: CASSRGTSGGQETQYF
d_gene: TRBD1; j_gene: TRBJ1-1; abundance: few; v_gene: TRBV5-1; len: 14; CDR3nt: TGCGCCAGCAGCTGGGGACAGATGAACACTGAAGCTTTCTTT; CDR3aa: CASSWGQMNTEAFF
d_gene: NA; j_gene: TRBJ2-1; abundance: NA; v_gene: TRBV3-1/TRBV3-2; len: 14; CDR3nt: TGTGCCAGCAGCCAAGATACCGCACGGAATGAGCAGTTCTTC; CDR3aa: CASSQDTARNEQFF
d_gene: TRBD1; j_gene: TRBJ1-3; abundance: NA; v_gene: TRBV9; len: 17; CDR3nt: TGTGCCAGCAGCGTAGCGACAGGGGACAACTCTGGAAACACCATATATTTT; CDR3aa: CASSVATGDNSGNTIYF
d_gene: TRBD1; j_gene: TRBJ1-6; abundance: NA; v_gene: TRBV6-5; len: 15; CDR3nt: TGTGCCAGCAGTTACTTCGGGACAGATAATTCACCCCTCCACTTT; CDR3aa: CASSYFGTDNSPLHF
d_gene: NA; j_gene: TRBJ1-2; abundance: NA; v_gene: TRBV5-5; len: 14; CDR3nt: TGTGCCAGCGCCCTCGAGGGTTGGATCTATGGCTACACCTTC; CDR3aa: CASALEGWIYGYTF
d_gene: TRBD2; j_gene: TRBJ2-7; abundance: NA; v_gene: TRBV6-5; len: 15; CDR3nt: TGTGCCAGCAGCCAAGCGGGAGCGCTCTCCTACGAGCAGTACTTC; CDR3aa: CASSQAGALSYEQYF
d_gene: TRBD2; j_gene: TRBJ2-2; abundance: NA; v_gene: TRBV9; len: 16; CDR3nt: TGTGCCAGCAGCGTCCGACTAGCGGAGAACACCGGGGAGCTGTTTTTT; CDR3aa: CASSVRLAENTGELFF
d_gene: TRBD2; j_gene: TRBJ2-3; abundance: NA; v_gene: TRBV30; len: 14; CDR3nt: TGTGCCGGCGGGGGAGGGGATAGCACAGATACGCAGTATTTT; CDR3aa: CAGGGGDSTDTQYF
d_gene: TRBD2; j_gene: TRBJ2-1; abundance: NA; v_gene: TRBV7-2; len: 17; CDR3nt: TGTGCCAGCAGCTTAGGACCGGGACTAGCAAGCGTAGACGAGCAGTTCTTC; CDR3aa: CASSLGPGLASVDEQFF
d_gene: TRBD1; j_gene: TRBJ1-3; abundance: NA; v_gene: TRBV10-3; len: 17; CDR3nt: TGTGCCATCAGTGAGCCAGAGGACAGGGTCTTTGGAAACACCATATATTTT; CDR3aa: CAISEPEDRVFGNTIYF
d_gene: NA; j_gene: TRBJ1-2; abundance: NA; v_gene: TRBV9; len: 14; CDR3nt: TGTGCCAGCAGCGCCCTGACAGCGAACTATGGCTACACCTTC; CDR3aa: CASSALTANYGYTF
d_gene: NA; j_gene: TRBJ1-1; abundance: NA; v_gene: TRBV6-1; len: 14; CDR3nt: TGTGCCAGCAGTGAATGGGCCGGCGACACTGAAGCTTTCTTT; CDR3aa: CASSEWAGDTEAFF
d_gene: TRBD1; j_gene: TRBJ1-2; abundance: once; v_gene: TRBV6-6; len: 15; CDR3nt: TGTGCCAGCAGTCGTGACAGGGGCCGATATTACGGCTACACCTTC; CDR3aa: CASSRDRGRYYGYTF
d_gene: NA; j_gene: TRBJ2-7; abundance: once; v_gene: TRBV15; len: 14; CDR3nt: TGTGCCACCAGCTCGTTAACGGGAGCCTACGAGCAGTACTTC; CDR3aa: CATSSLTGAYEQYF
d_gene: NA; j_gene: TRBJ2-2; abundance: NA; v_gene: TRBV7-7; len: 14; CDR3nt: TGTGCCAGCAGCTTTCAGATGAACACCGGGGAGCTGTTTTTT; CDR3aa: CASSFQMNTGELFF